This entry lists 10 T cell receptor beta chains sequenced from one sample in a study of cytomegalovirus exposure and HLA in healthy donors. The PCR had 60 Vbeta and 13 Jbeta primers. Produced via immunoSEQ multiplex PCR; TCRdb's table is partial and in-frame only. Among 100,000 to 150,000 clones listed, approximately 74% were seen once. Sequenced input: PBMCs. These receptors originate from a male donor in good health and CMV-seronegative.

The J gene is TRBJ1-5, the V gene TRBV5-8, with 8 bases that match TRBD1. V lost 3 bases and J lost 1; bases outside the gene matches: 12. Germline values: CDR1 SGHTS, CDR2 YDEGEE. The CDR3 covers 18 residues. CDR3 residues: CASSSRQGWGGSNQPQHF. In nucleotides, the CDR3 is TGTGCCAGCAGCTCACGACAGGGGTGGGGGGGGAGCAATCAGCCCCAGCATTTT. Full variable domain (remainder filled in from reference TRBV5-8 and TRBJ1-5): EAGVTQSPTHLIKTRGQQATLRCSPISGHTSVYWYQQALGLGLQFLLWYDEGEERNRGNFPPRFSGRQFPNYSSELNVNALELEDSALYLCASSSRQGWGGSNQPQHFGDGTRLSIL.

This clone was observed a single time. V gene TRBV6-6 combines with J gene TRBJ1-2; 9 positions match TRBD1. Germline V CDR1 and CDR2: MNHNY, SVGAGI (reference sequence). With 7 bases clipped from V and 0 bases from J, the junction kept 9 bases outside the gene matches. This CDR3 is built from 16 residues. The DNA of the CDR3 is TGTGCCAGCATCGACCGGGACAGGGCCACTAACTATGGCTACACCTTC. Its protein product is CASIDRDRATNYGYTF.

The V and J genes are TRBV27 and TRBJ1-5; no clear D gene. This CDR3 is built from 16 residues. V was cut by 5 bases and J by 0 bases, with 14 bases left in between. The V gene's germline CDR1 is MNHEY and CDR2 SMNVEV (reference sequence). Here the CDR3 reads CASSPSHGDSNQPQHF. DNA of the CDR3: TGTGCCAGCAGTCCCTCACATGGAGATAGCAATCAGCCCCAGCATTTT.

CDR3 loop: CASSIVVEYSGYNEQFF. Written as DNA, the CDR3 is TGTGCCAGTAGTATAGTCGTGGAGTATTCCGGCTACAATGAGCAGTTCTTC. This sequence joins TRBV19 and TRBJ2-1; D is unclear. The CDR3 length is 17 residues. Trimming pared 1 base from V and 3 bases from J, leaving 16 bases between. Germline-derived CDR1 and CDR2 are LNHDA and SQIVND (reference sequence).

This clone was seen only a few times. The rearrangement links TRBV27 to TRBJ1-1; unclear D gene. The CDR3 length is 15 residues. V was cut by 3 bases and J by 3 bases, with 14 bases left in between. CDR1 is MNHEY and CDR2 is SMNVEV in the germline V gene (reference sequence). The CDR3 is CASSFSARGDTEAFF. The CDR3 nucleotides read TGTGCCAGCAGTTTTTCGGCTAGAGGCGACACTGAAGCTTTCTTT.

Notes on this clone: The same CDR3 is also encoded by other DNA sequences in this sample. The CDR3 sequence: CAGTGIIAGEGDTQYF. CDR3 DNA: TGCGCCGGGACGGGGATAATAGCGGGAGAGGGTGATACGCAGTATTTT. The chain combines TRBV21-1 with TRBJ2-3; the D call in the table, TRBD2, was not verified against the DNA. TRBV21-1 is designated a pseudogene. This CDR3 is 16 amino acids long.

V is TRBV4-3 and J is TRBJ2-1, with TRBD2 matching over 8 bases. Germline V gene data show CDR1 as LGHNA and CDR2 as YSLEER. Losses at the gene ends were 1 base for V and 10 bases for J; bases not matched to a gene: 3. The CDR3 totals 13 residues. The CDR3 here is CASSQGLAREQFF. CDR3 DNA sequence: TGCGCCAGCAGCCAAGGACTAGCGCGGGAGCAGTTCTTC.

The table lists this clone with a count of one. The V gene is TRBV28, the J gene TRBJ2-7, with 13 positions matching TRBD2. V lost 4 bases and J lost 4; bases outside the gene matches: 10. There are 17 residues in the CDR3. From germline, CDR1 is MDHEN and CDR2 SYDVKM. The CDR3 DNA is TGTGCCAGCAGTTCCAGCCATTGGACTAGCGGGAGTTACGAGCAGTACTTC. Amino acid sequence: CASSSSHWTSGSYEQYF.

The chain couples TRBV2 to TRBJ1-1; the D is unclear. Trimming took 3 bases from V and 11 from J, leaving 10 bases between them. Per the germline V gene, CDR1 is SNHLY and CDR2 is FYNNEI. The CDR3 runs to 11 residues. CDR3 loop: CASSEGLQAFF. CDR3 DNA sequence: TGTGCCAGCAGTGAGGGCCTACAGGCTTTCTTT.

This CDR3 is CSVGREDRGRSNTEAFF. The CDR3 DNA is TGCAGCGTTGGTCGAGAGGACAGGGGGCGATCGAACACTGAAGCTTTCTTT. J is TRBJ1-1 and V is TRBV29-1; 11 nucleotides line up with TRBD1. This CDR3 comprises 17 residues. The V and J ends lost 4 bases and 1 base, in that order; junction bases with no gene match: 11. Germline CDR1 and CDR2: SQVTM and ANQGSEA.